Following are 10 T cell receptor beta chains from one sample sequenced in a study of vaccination and CD4 T cells after COVID-19. Antigen specificity for these receptors is unknown. Described treatment: approximately 9-day PBMC culture with coronavirus spike peptide pools or control peptides (ViraFEST assay). Cultured CD4+ T cell DNA underwent sequencing with the Oncomine TCR Beta short-read assay. TCRdb analysed the PCR reads with MiXCR anew, one entry per CDR3 protein. The data hold 12,000 or so distinct CDR3 sequences, with roughly 65% observed a single time. The sample consisted of CD4+ T cells from blood, cultured in vitro. These receptors all stem from a human donor who had recovered from COVID-19.

This chain connects TRBV12-3 or TRBV12-4 to TRBJ1-1; no reliable D call. The CDR3 spans 15 residues. V dropped 5 bases and J dropped 4 bases, with 17 bases sitting between them. The CDR3 bases are TGTGCCAGCAGTCTAGGGTCCCAGGCCGGCACTGAAGCTTTCTTT. Protein: CASSLGSQAGTEAFF.

The chain uses TRBV6-5 and TRBJ1-6; no clear D. The germline V gene has CDR1 MNHEY and CDR2 SVGAGI. CDR3 length: 15 amino acids. Trimming shortened V by 6 bases and J by 7 bases, and 16 bases separated the two germline ends. The CDR3 is CASSYAGSRNSPLHF. The CDR3 nucleotides read TGTGCCAGCAGCTACGCCGGGTCGCGAAATTCACCCCTCCACTTT.

V gene TRBV7-9 combines with J gene TRBJ2-5; 13 bases line up with TRBD2. The J segment lost 5 bases and the V segment lost 6 bases, leaving 15 bases of the junction unmatched. In germline, CDR1 is SEHNR, CDR2 FQNEAQ (reference sequence). The CDR3 runs to 18 residues. The CDR3 DNA is TGTGCCAGCAGTCCCGGGACTAGCGGGAAAAACCTTGGGGAGACCCAGTACTTC. Translating gives CASSPGTSGKNLGETQYF.

This clonotype was detected a few times. The V call is TRBV20-1, the J call TRBJ2-5; perhaps TRBD1 as D (6 bases). V lost 1 base, J lost 5 bases, and 17 bases lay in between. Germline CDR1 DFQATT, CDR2 SNEGSKA (reference sequence). The CDR3 is made up of 15 amino acids. As DNA, the CDR3 is TGCAGTGCTAGAGCCCCCGGGACATCCAGTGAGACCCAGTACTTC. This codes for CSARAPGTSSETQYF.

The chain joins TRBV4-1 to TRBJ2-3; weak D call: TRBD1 (5 bases). The V gene's germline CDR1 is MGHRA and CDR2 YSYEKL. V was clipped by 4 bases and J by 5 bases, with 10 bases between them. The CDR3 is 13 amino acids. CDR3 nucleotide sequence: TGCGCCAGCAGCCGGGTGGGGCTAGATACGCAGTATTTT. Its protein is CASSRVGLDTQYF.

The V gene is TRBV5-6, the J gene TRBJ1-1; perhaps TRBD1 as D (6 bases). Germline loops: CDR1 SGHDT, CDR2 YYEEEE. This CDR3 has 13 amino acids. Trimming removed 3 bases from V and 0 bases from J, with 6 bases in between. CDR3 nucleotides: TGTGCCAGCAGCTACAGGGTGAACACTGAAGCTTTCTTT. Protein: CASSYRVNTEAFF. The full variable domain, completed using reference TRBV5-6 and TRBJ1-1, is DAGVTQSPTHLIKTRGQQVTLRCSPKSGHDTVSWYQQALGQGPQFIFQYYEEEERQRGNFPDRFSGHQFPNYSSELNVNALLLGDSALYLCASSYRVNTEAFFGQGTRLTVV.

In this sample, this clonotype turned up once. The chain carries TRBV12-3 or TRBV12-4 and TRBJ2-5, with no clear D. Trimming took 5 bases from V and 4 from J, leaving 14 bases between them. There are 14 residues in the CDR3. The CDR3 loop reads CASSRNRVRETQYF. In DNA, the CDR3 is TGTGCCAGCAGTCGTAACAGAGTTCGAGAGACCCAGTACTTC.

The rearrangement uses TRBV6-1 and TRBJ1-6; 9 positions agree with TRBD1. The CDR3 contains 14 residues. Germline lookup yields CDR1 MNHNS and CDR2 SASEGT. V dropped 6 bases and J dropped 10; count of bases not matched to a gene: 7. CDR3 sequence (DNA): TGTGCCAGCAGCGTAGGGACAGGGAACTCACCCCTCCACTTT. Its translation is CASSVGTGNSPLHF.

The gene calls are TRBV28 and TRBJ2-7; D might be TRBD1 (6 bases). The CDR3 has 15 residues. Germline V lookup: CDR1 MDHEN, CDR2 SYDVKM. The V gene lost 5 bases and the J gene lost 2 bases, with 16 bases spanning the gap. CDR3 in amino acids: CASSPSGARAYEQYF. CDR3 DNA: TGTGCCAGCAGTCCCTCAGGGGCGCGGGCCTACGAGCAGTACTTC.

The chain recombines TRBV5-1 with TRBJ2-3, with D possibly TRBD1 on 6 matching bases. CDR1 is SGHRS and CDR2 is YFSETQ in the germline V gene. V dropped 4 bases and J dropped 1 base, with 10 bases sitting between them. The CDR3 is 14 residues long. The CDR3 here is CASSPRQGTDTQYF. The DNA for the CDR3 is TGCGCCAGCAGCCCCAGACAGGGCACAGATACGCAGTATTTT.